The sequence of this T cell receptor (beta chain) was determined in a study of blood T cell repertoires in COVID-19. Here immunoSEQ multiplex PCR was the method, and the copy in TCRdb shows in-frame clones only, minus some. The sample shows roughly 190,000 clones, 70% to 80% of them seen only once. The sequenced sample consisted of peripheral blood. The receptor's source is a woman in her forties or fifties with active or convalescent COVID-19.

Written as DNA, the CDR3 is TGTGCCAGCACTCAGGGTCCCGTGATCGACTACACCTTC. Protein product: CASTQGPVIDYTF. V gene TRBV28 combines with J gene TRBJ1-2; perhaps TRBD1 as D (5 bases). CDR1 MDHEN and CDR2 SYDVKM come from the germline V gene. The CDR3 totals 13 residues. V was shortened by 7 bases and J by 10 bases, with 19 bases between the two germline ends.